These 25 T cell receptor beta chains share one sample of origin, sequenced in a study of cytomegalovirus exposure and HLA in healthy donors. Use of 60 Vbeta and 13 Jbeta primers characterized the PCR. Assay used: immunoSEQ multiplex PCR; TCRdb lists only in-frame clones, some missing. This sample has under 200,000 clones, with more than 65% found just once. Input material: PBMCs. These receptors were collected from a male donor in good health and CMV-seronegative.

The rearrangement joins TRBV11-2 to TRBJ1-1; unclear D gene. Deletions cut 5 bases from V and 5 bases from J, with 9 bases between. This CDR3 has 12 residues. CDR1 and CDR2 (germline): SGHAT, FQNNGV. In DNA form, the CDR3 reads TGTGCCAGCAGCCCCCGGAGGACTGAAGCTTTCTTT. Residues: CASSPRRTEAFF.

The CDR3: CASSQLQTASSGANVLTF. CDR3 nucleotides: TGCGCCAGCAGCCAACTACAGACAGCGTCCTCTGGGGCCAACGTCCTGACTTTC. This rearrangement joins TRBV4-3 to TRBJ2-6; D perhaps matches TRBD1 (5 bases). V dropped 2 bases and J dropped 0 bases, with 14 bases sitting between them. The CDR3 runs to 18 residues. The germline gives CDR1 LGHNA, CDR2 YSLEER.

This chain connects TRBV4-1 to TRBJ2-3; 8 nucleotides agree with TRBD2. With 5 bases clipped from V and 4 bases from J, the junction kept 8 bases outside the gene matches. Per germline, CDR1 MGHRA and CDR2 YSYEKL. The CDR3 has 15 amino acids. CDR3 nucleotide sequence: TGCGCCAGCAGCGGGACTAGGAGGGGGTCAGATACGCAGTATTTT. Residues: CASSGTRRGSDTQYF.

The V gene is TRBV7-8, the J gene TRBJ2-3; 8 bases are a match to TRBD2. This CDR3 comprises 16 residues. V trimming: 6 bases; J trimming: 1 base; junction bases outside the gene matches: 9. The germline CDR1 and CDR2 sequences are SGHVS and FQNEAQ. The CDR3 here is CASRAEREGRTDTQYF. Written as DNA, the CDR3 is TGTGCCAGCAGGGCCGAACGGGAGGGCCGCACAGATACGCAGTATTTT.

This sequence joins TRBV15 and TRBJ2-2, with 9 nucleotides matching TRBD1. The CDR3 extends over 16 amino acids. The V and J ends lost 1 base and 7 bases, in that order; junction bases with no gene match: 7. Germline CDR1 LNHNV, CDR2 YYDKDF (reference sequence). CDR3 sequence reads: CATSRAGTGLGGELFF. The CDR3 DNA reads as TGTGCCACCAGCAGAGCCGGGACAGGGTTAGGCGGGGAGCTGTTTTTT.

This clone has just one count. This chain links TRBV19 with TRBJ2-7, with D possibly being TRBD2 (5 bases). CDR1 and CDR2 from the germline V gene are LNHDA and SQIVND (reference sequence). V lost 6 bases and J lost 2, with 8 bases in between. The CDR3 has 12 residues. The CDR3 bases are TGTGCCAGTAGCTCGGGGACCTACGAGCAGTACTTC. As protein: CASSSGTYEQYF.

A single count supports this clone. The chain is built from TRBV27 and TRBJ1-5; the D gene is possibly TRBD1 (5 bases). The germline V gene has CDR1 MNHEY and CDR2 SMNVEV (reference sequence). CDR3 size: 13 residues. V was pared by 5 bases and J by 6 bases, with 11 bases between. The CDR3 DNA is TGTGCCAGCAGTCAGGGTGATAGTCAGCCCCAGCATTTT. This sequence encodes CASSQGDSQPQHF.

The chain links TRBV9 to TRBJ1-4; possible D gene TRBD1, 5 bases. The CDR3 totals 16 residues. V gave up 0 bases and J gave up 1 base, with 10 bases separating them. CDR1 is SGDLS and CDR2 is YYNGEE in the germline V gene. CDR3 coding DNA: TGTGCCAGCAGCGTAGGCGCCAGGGAAACTAATGAAAAACTGTTTTTT. Amino acid sequence: CASSVGARETNEKLFF.

The CDR3 spells CASSTTGTGGLEKLFF. CDR3 DNA: TGCGCCAGCAGCACCACCGGGACAGGGGGACTTGAAAAACTGTTTTTT. V gene TRBV5-1 combines with J gene TRBJ1-4, with 11 bases aligning to TRBD1. J gave up 7 bases and V 4 bases, and 9 bases lay outside the gene matches. CDR3 length: 16 amino acids. Looked up from germline, CDR1 is SGHRS and CDR2 is YFSETQ.

This clone was detected only once. The rearrangement links TRBV5-6 to TRBJ1-2; 9 positions agree with TRBD1. Trimming removed 4 bases from V and 5 bases from J; junction bases left unmatched: 9. The CDR3 is made up of 15 amino acids. Germline lookup yields CDR1 SGHDT and CDR2 YYEEEE. The CDR3 reads CASSVTGTGKYGYTF. CDR3 bases: TGTGCCAGCAGCGTCACCGGGACAGGGAAATATGGCTACACCTTC.

J is TRBJ2-2 and V is TRBV7-3, with D possibly matching TRBD2 (6 bases). The CDR3 loop spans 16 amino acids. CDR1 SGHTA and CDR2 FQGTGA come from the germline V gene. V was trimmed by 4 bases and J by 5 bases, leaving 17 bases between them. CDR3 region: CASSSRAGLRTGELFF. CDR3 nucleotides: TGTGCCAGCAGCTCTCGAGCGGGCTTACGGACCGGGGAGCTGTTTTTT.

This clone was counted a few times. The chain combines TRBV5-4 with TRBJ2-1; the D gene is possibly TRBD2 (6 bases). The germline V gene has CDR1 SGHNT and CDR2 YYREEE (reference sequence). The CDR3 consists of 16 residues. V was pared by 4 bases and J by 5 bases, with 19 bases between. The CDR3 spells CASSRGPLAENNEQFF. The CDR3 bases are TGTGCCAGCAGCCGAGGTCCATTAGCGGAAAACAATGAGCAGTTCTTC.

The chain combines TRBV9 with TRBJ2-7; perhaps TRBD2 as D (6 bases). This CDR3 region has 15 residues. Trimming pared 0 bases from V and 2 bases from J, leaving 12 bases between. Per the germline V gene, CDR1 is SGDLS and CDR2 is YYNGEE. The CDR3 DNA reads TGTGCCAGCAGCGTAGGGGGCGGGGAGCCCTACGAGCAGTACTTC. It encodes CASSVGGGEPYEQYF.

This chain connects TRBV19 to TRBJ1-1, with D unclear. This CDR3 region has 14 residues. The V and J ends lost 5 bases and 6 bases respectively, with 16 bases between them. From germline, CDR1 is LNHDA and CDR2 SQIVND (reference sequence). The CDR3 sequence: CASSPARDLAEAFF. CDR3 nucleotide sequence: TGTGCCAGTAGTCCCGCGAGGGATTTGGCTGAAGCTTTCTTT.

The genes are TRBV9 and TRBJ2-5, with 10 bases lining up with TRBD1. The J call may be wrong; the DNA end is better matched by TRBJ2-7. The CDR3 extends over 14 amino acids. Germline V gene data show CDR1 as SGDLS and CDR2 as YYNGEE. The CDR3 reads CASSIGTGAYEQYF. CDR3 coding DNA: TGTGCCAGCAGCATCGGGACAGGGGCTTACGAGCAGTACTTC.

The genes are TRBV5-6 and TRBJ1-5, with TRBD1 as a possible D gene (6 bases). Trimming shortened V by 5 bases and J by 3 bases, and 15 bases separated the two germline ends. The CDR3 is 15 residues long. The germline V gene has CDR1 SGHDT and CDR2 YYEEEE. CDR3 DNA sequence: TGTGCCAGCAGTTTAGCCGGGACACACAATCAGCCCCAGCATTTT. Encoded protein: CASSLAGTHNQPQHF.

The chain employs TRBV7-9 and TRBJ2-3; D ambiguous. Germline lookup yields CDR1 SEHNR and CDR2 FQNEAQ (reference sequence). The CDR3 extends over 13 amino acids. V dropped 3 bases and J dropped 4 bases, with 8 bases sitting between them. The CDR3 protein is CASSFPSADTQYF. The CDR3 region has the DNA TGTGCCAGCAGCTTTCCGTCGGCAGATACGCAGTATTTT.

The rearrangement uses TRBV5-4 and TRBJ1-2, with TRBD1 as a possible D gene (5 bases). Germline V gene data show CDR1 as SGHNT and CDR2 as YYREEE (reference sequence). V lost 0 bases, J lost 8 bases, and 17 bases lay in between. The length of the CDR3 is 15 residues. CDR3 DNA: TGTGCCAGCAGCTTGGGCCCCCTCGGACAAGGAGGCTACACCTTC. Amino acid sequence: CASSLGPLGQGGYTF. The full variable domain, rest sourced from reference TRBV5-4 and TRBJ1-2, is ETGVTQSPTHLIKTRGQQVTLRCSSQSGHNTVSWYQQALGQGPQFIFQYYREEENGRGNFPPRFSGLQFPNYSSELNVNALELDDSALYLCASSLGPLGQGGYTFGSGTRLTVV.

The chain combines TRBV28 with TRBJ2-7; perhaps TRBD2 as D (6 bases). V was clipped by 3 bases and J by 8 bases, with 20 bases between them. The CDR3 covers 15 residues. Germline CDR1 and CDR2: MDHEN and SYDVKM. CDR3 DNA: TGTGCCAGCAGTTTTTCTACGGGACTGGCGGTTAAGCAGTACTTC. Its protein is CASSFSTGLAVKQYF. Combining the CDR3 with reference TRBV28 and TRBJ2-7 gives the whole variable domain DVKVTQSSRYLVKRTGEKVFLECVQDMDHENMFWYRQDPGLGLRLIYFSYDVKMKEKGDIPEGYSVSREKKERFSLILESASTNQTSMYLCASSFSTGLAVKQYFGPGTRLTVT.

The DNA of the CDR3 is TGTGCCAGCAGTGAAGAGGCACTACCGAACACCGGGGAGCTGTTTTTT. Translating gives CASSEEALPNTGELFF. This chain joins TRBV2 and TRBJ2-2; D is unresolved. CDR3 length equals 16 residues. Trimming pared 1 base from V and 0 bases from J, leaving 9 bases between. Per the germline V gene, CDR1 is SNHLY and CDR2 is FYNNEI.

Here the CDR3 reads CASSPGTGGETQYF. CDR3 DNA sequence: TGCGCCAGCAGCCCTGGGACAGGGGGAGAGACCCAGTACTTC. The chain recombines TRBV5-1 with TRBJ2-5; 11 nucleotides line up with TRBD1. The germline V gene has CDR1 SGHRS and CDR2 YFSETQ. The CDR3 has 14 amino acids. J was trimmed by 4 bases and V by 4 bases; bases with no gene match: 3.

V and J are TRBV5-6 and TRBJ2-1; D unresolved. The CDR3 extends over 16 amino acids. Looked up from germline, CDR1 is SGHDT and CDR2 is YYEEEE. The V end lost 4 bases, the J end lost 1 base, and 15 bases lay between the germline ends. CDR3 DNA: TGTGCCAGCAGCCCGGGTAGGTGGAGATCCTACAATGAGCAGTTCTTC. Protein: CASSPGRWRSYNEQFF.

The V gene is TRBV5-1, the J gene TRBJ2-7, with 11 positions matching TRBD1. With 3 bases clipped from V and 3 bases from J, the junction kept 8 bases outside the gene matches. The germline V gene encodes CDR1 SGHRS and CDR2 YFSETQ. The CDR3 loop spans 16 amino acids. The CDR3 bases are TGCGCCAGCAGCTGGGCACCGGGACAGGGGGGCTACGAGCAGTACTTC. Protein: CASSWAPGQGGYEQYF.

The chain couples TRBV18 to TRBJ1-2; D is uncertain. Trimming pared 3 bases from V and 3 bases from J, leaving 8 bases between. Germline-derived CDR1 and CDR2 are KGHSH and LQKENI. This CDR3 has 13 residues. CDR3 protein: CASSPAPDYGYTF. CDR3 DNA: TGTGCCAGCTCACCGGCACCCGACTATGGCTACACCTTC. Complete variable domain (other parts from reference TRBV18 and TRBJ1-2): NAGVMQNPRHLVRRRGQEARLRCSPMKGHSHVYWYRQLPEEGLKFMVYLQKENIIDESGMPKERFSAEFPKEGPSILRIQQVVRGDSAAYFCASSPAPDYGYTFGSGTRLTVV.

The rearrangement links TRBV19 to TRBJ1-5; unclear D gene. V was trimmed by 1 base and J by 7 bases, leaving 17 bases between them. The germline V gene encodes CDR1 LNHDA and CDR2 SQIVND (reference sequence). The CDR3 has 16 amino acids. CDR3: CASSIGLERAGQPQHF. Written as DNA, the CDR3 is TGTGCCAGTAGTATAGGGTTGGAGCGGGCTGGGCAGCCCCAGCATTTT.